Shown below are 28 T cell receptor beta chains from a single sample sequenced in a study of cytomegalovirus exposure and HLA in healthy donors. 60 Vbeta and 13 Jbeta primers were used in PCR. This table comes from immunoSEQ multiplex PCR, and its TCRdb copy is limited to in-frame clones, with some not included. The sample holds approximately 170,000 clones, 65% to 80% seen once. Sequencing was carried out using PBMCs. The receptors were sampled from a man aged 30 to 45 in good health and CMV-seropositive.

V usage is TRBV19 and J usage is TRBJ1-5; 9 bases are a match to TRBD1. The CDR3 runs to 16 residues. J gave up 1 base and V 7 bases, and 8 bases lay outside the gene matches. The germline V gene has CDR1 LNHDA and CDR2 SQIVND (reference sequence). The CDR3: CASTWGQGRSNQPQHF. CDR3 nucleotide sequence: TGTGCCAGTACCTGGGGACAGGGTAGAAGCAATCAGCCCCAGCATTTT. Based on the CDR3 plus reference TRBV19 and TRBJ1-5, the full variable domain is DGGITQSPKYLFRKEGQNVTLSCEQNLNHDAMYWYRQDPGQGLRLIYYSQIVNDFQKGDIAEGYSVSREKKESFPLTVTSAQKNPTAFYLCASTWGQGRSNQPQHFGDGTRLSIL.

This clone was observed once. The same CDR3 can be traced to other DNA sequences in this sample. This sequence joins TRBV28 and TRBJ2-7, with 8 positions matching TRBD2. This CDR3 is built from 14 residues. The germline gives CDR1 MDHEN, CDR2 SYDVKM. The V segment lost 3 bases and the J segment 0 bases; nucleotides outside the gene matches: 1. The CDR3 DNA reads TGTGCCAGCAGTTTGAGCGGGAGCTCCTACGAGCAGTACTTC. Protein: CASSLSGSSYEQYF. The full variable domain, with the rest looked up from reference TRBV28 and TRBJ2-7, is DVKVTQSSRYLVKRTGEKVFLECVQDMDHENMFWYRQDPGLGLRLIYFSYDVKMKEKGDIPEGYSVSREKKERFSLILESASTNQTSMYLCASSLSGSSYEQYFGPGTRLTVT.

This clone came up once. This chain links TRBV21-1 with TRBJ1-2; TRBD1, the table's D call, lacks a check against the DNA. TRBV21-1 is an annotated pseudogene. CDR3 length: 12 amino acids. CDR3 in amino acids: CASSDTLYGYTF. In DNA form, the CDR3 reads TGTGCCAGCAGCGACACCTTATATGGCTACACCTTC.

The chain has TRBV7-9 and TRBJ1-1, with TRBD1 matching 9 bases. This CDR3 has 17 residues. Germline-derived CDR1 and CDR2 are SEHNR and FQNEAQ (reference sequence). The J segment lost 1 base and the V segment lost 5 bases, leaving 11 bases of the junction unmatched. CDR3 sequence (DNA): TGTGCCAGCAGCCTAGGGACAGGGACTCCCCAGAACACTGAAGCTTTCTTT. It encodes CASSLGTGTPQNTEAFF.

The chain uses TRBV29-1 and TRBJ1-5; 10 bases line up with TRBD1. Looked up from germline, CDR1 is SQVTM and CDR2 is ANQGSEA. The CDR3 contains 16 residues. The trim removed 6 bases at V and 2 bases at J, leaving 10 bases unmatched. CDR3 DNA: TGCAGCGTAACCTTGCCCGGGACAGGGGGCAATCAGCCCCAGCATTTT. It specifies CSVTLPGTGGNQPQHF. Supplemented by reference TRBV29-1 and TRBJ1-5, the full variable domain reads SAVISQKPSRDICQRGTSLTIQCQVDSQVTMMFWYRQQPGQSLTLIATANQGSEATYESGFVIDKFPISRPNLTFSTLTVSNMSPEDSSIYLCSVTLPGTGGNQPQHFGDGTRLSIL.

The chain combines TRBV5-4 with TRBJ2-5, with D maybe TRBD2 (5 bases). The V end lost 4 bases, the J end lost 5 bases, and 18 bases lay between the germline ends. The CDR3 totals 15 residues. The V gene's germline CDR1 is SGHNT and CDR2 YYREEE (reference sequence). CDR3 in DNA: TGTGCCAGCAGCAGTAGGACTGATAGTAGGGAGACCCAGTACTTC. Protein: CASSSRTDSRETQYF.

This sequence joins TRBV10-3 and TRBJ2-2; a possible D gene is TRBD2 (6 bases). The CDR3 length is 14 residues. Germline CDR1 and CDR2: ENHRY and SYGVKD. With 10 bases removed from V and 6 bases from J, the gap between germline ends came to 18 bases. CDR3 sequence reads: CATNIAVKAGELFF. Here the CDR3 DNA reads TGTGCCACCAATATAGCGGTCAAGGCCGGGGAGCTGTTTTTT.

V is TRBV15 and J is TRBJ2-1; the D gene is possibly TRBD1 (6 bases). Germline CDR1 LNHNV, CDR2 YYDKDF (reference sequence). The CDR3 extends over 12 amino acids. The V gene lost 9 bases and the J gene lost 5 bases, with 11 bases spanning the gap. The CDR3 DNA is TGTGCCACTCGAAGGGGGAACAATGAGCAGTTCTTC. Protein product: CATRRGNNEQFF. Using reference TRBV15 and TRBJ2-1 for the parts outside the CDR3, the full variable domain is DAMVIQNPRYQVTQFGKPVTLSCSQTLNHNVMYWYQQKSSQAPKLLFHYYDKDFNNEADTPDNFQSRRPNTSFCFLDIRSPGLGDTAMYLCATRRGNNEQFFGPGTRLTVL.

The chain combines TRBV30 with TRBJ1-5; 7 bases line up with TRBD1. Germline V gene sequence: CDR1 GTSNPN, CDR2 SVGIG (reference sequence). V shed 3 bases, J shed 3 bases, and the junction held 2 bases outside the gene matches. The CDR3 runs 13 residues. CDR3 amino acids: CAWRGQLNQPQHF. For the CDR3, the DNA is TGTGCCTGGAGGGGACAGCTCAATCAGCCCCAGCATTTT. Together with reference TRBV30 and TRBJ1-5, the CDR3 gives the full variable domain: SQTIHQWPATLVQPVGSPLSLECTVEGTSNPNLYWYRQAAGRGLQLLFYSVGIGQISSEVPQNLSASRPQDRQFILSSKKLLLSDSGFYLCAWRGQLNQPQHFGDGTRLSIL.

This chain uses TRBV5-1 with TRBJ1-4; D uncertain. Germline V gives CDR1 SGHRS, CDR2 YFSETQ. CDR3 size: 13 residues. V gave up 5 bases and J gave up 7 bases, with 12 bases separating them. CDR3 DNA: TGCGCCAGCAGTAGGACGGAGGGTGAAAAACTGTTTTTT. Its translation is CASSRTEGEKLFF.

V gene TRBV5-1 combines with J gene TRBJ1-2; TRBD1 agrees at 8 bases. The V and J ends lost 3 bases and 5 bases, in that order; junction bases with no gene match: 9. Germline V gene lookup returns CDR1 SGHRS and CDR2 YFSETQ. The length of the CDR3 is 15 residues. The DNA of the CDR3 is TGCGCCAGCAGCTCGAAGACGGGACAGGATTATGGCTACACCTTC. Its translation is CASSSKTGQDYGYTF. Combining the CDR3 with reference TRBV5-1 and TRBJ1-2 gives the whole variable domain KAGVTQTPRYLIKTRGQQVTLSCSPISGHRSVSWYQQTPGQGLQFLFEYFSETQRNKGNFPGRFSGRQFSNSRSEMNVSTLELGDSALYLCASSSKTGQDYGYTFGSGTRLTVV.

This clone was observed a handful of times. This chain links TRBV2 with TRBJ1-1; TRBD1 might be the D (5 bases). This CDR3 is built from 15 residues. V lost 6 bases to trimming and J lost 4 bases, with 18 bases between them. Looked up from germline, CDR1 is SNHLY and CDR2 is FYNNEI. The CDR3 DNA follows: TGTGCCAGCAGGAATTGGGGGGAGAAAGGCACTGAAGCTTTCTTT. It yields the protein CASRNWGEKGTEAFF.

As regards this clone: Germline is not matched at one junction end, which may reflect a read error. This chain uses TRBV18 with TRBJ2-7; the D gene is possibly TRBD1 (6 bases). The CDR3 covers 14 residues. Germline values: CDR1 KGHSH, CDR2 LQKENI. The CDR3 is CASSKETGSFEQYF. Written as DNA, the CDR3 is TGTGCCAGCTCAAAGGAAACAGGGTCCTTCGAGCAGTACTTC.

V gene TRBV7-9 combines with J gene TRBJ2-7; D may be TRBD2 (5 bases). The CDR3 runs 14 residues. V lost 4 bases and J 7 bases, leaving 17 bases between the germline ends. Germline CDR1 is SEHNR and CDR2 is FQNEAQ (reference sequence). CDR3 residues: CASSSTGSEGEQYF. DNA of the CDR3: TGTGCCAGCAGCTCAACCGGGTCTGAGGGAGAGCAGTACTTC.

This clone was observed a few times. The chain recombines TRBV6-6 with TRBJ1-6, with D unresolved. The CDR3 consists of 15 residues. V lost 6 bases and J 3 bases, leaving 12 bases between the germline ends. CDR1 and CDR2 (germline): MNHNY, SVGAGI (reference sequence). The CDR3 nucleotides read TGTGCCAGCAGCTACACTTTTGACTATAATTCACCCCTCCACTTT. Its protein product is CASSYTFDYNSPLHF.

This rearrangement joins TRBV4-3 to TRBJ2-1, with TRBD2 matching over 12 bases. The germline CDR1 and CDR2 sequences are LGHNA and YSLEER. V was pared by 4 bases and J by 4 bases, with 8 bases of the junction left unmatched. This CDR3 has 17 amino acids. CDR3 in amino acids: CASSRPGLAGPYNEQFF. The CDR3 bases are TGCGCCAGCAGCCGACCCGGACTAGCGGGACCATACAATGAGCAGTTCTTC.

The V call is TRBV29-1, the J call TRBJ1-1; TRBD1 might be the D (5 bases). The V and J ends lost 4 bases and 4 bases respectively, with 13 bases between them. The CDR3 has 13 amino acids. CDR1 is SQVTM and CDR2 is ANQGSEA in the germline V gene. The DNA for the CDR3 is TGCAGCGTTGTCCTCACAAGGGGCACTGAAGCTTTCTTT. Protein product: CSVVLTRGTEAFF.

The chain links TRBV7-8 to TRBJ2-1; the D gene is possibly TRBD2 (6 bases). V was clipped by 2 bases and J by 4 bases, with 15 bases between them. CDR1 and CDR2 from the germline V gene are SGHVS and FQNEAQ. The CDR3 loop spans 16 amino acids. CDR3 sequence (DNA): TGTGCCAGCAGCTTAACGGGTAGCGGAGGGTACAATGAGCAGTTCTTC. This translates into CASSLTGSGGYNEQFF.

This clone was counted only a few times. The CDR3 bases are TGTGCCAGCAGGGTGACTAGCGGGGGGACAGATACGCAGTATTTT. Translating it yields CASRVTSGGTDTQYF. The chain recombines TRBV2 with TRBJ2-3, with 13 bases lining up with TRBD2. V gave up 6 bases and J gave up 3 bases; unmatched junction bases: 3. Germline assignment: CDR1 SNHLY and CDR2 FYNNEI. The CDR3 has 15 residues.

V and J are TRBV11-2 and TRBJ2-7; 8 bases fit TRBD2. With 4 bases clipped from V and 2 bases from J, the junction kept 13 bases outside the gene matches. The CDR3 extends over 17 amino acids. Germline lookup yields CDR1 SGHAT and CDR2 FQNNGV. CDR3 bases: TGTGCCAGCAGCTCCCTAGGTCGCGGGAGGAAAACCTACGAGCAGTACTTC. Its translation is CASSSLGRGRKTYEQYF. The entire variable domain, with the rest obtained from reference TRBV11-2 and TRBJ2-7, is as follows: EAGVAQSPRYKIIEKRQSVAFWCNPISGHATLYWYQQILGQGPKLLIQFQNNGVVDDSQLPKDRFSAERLKGVDSTLKIQPAKLEDSAVYLCASSSLGRGRKTYEQYFGPGTRLTVT.

This rearrangement joins TRBV29-1 to TRBJ2-7; 9 positions agree with TRBD2. Germline V lookup: CDR1 SQVTM, CDR2 ANQGSEA. V was clipped by 3 bases and J by 2 bases; unmatched bases: 5. There are 14 residues in the CDR3. The CDR3 nucleotides read TGCAGCGTTGAGGCTAGCGGGGACACCTACGAGCAGTACTTC. It translates to CSVEASGDTYEQYF.

This sequence joins TRBV4-2 and TRBJ2-5; 12 positions agree with TRBD2. CDR3 size: 17 residues. CDR1 and CDR2 from the germline V gene are LGHNA and YNFKEQ. V dropped 0 bases and J dropped 5; count of bases not matched to a gene: 7. The CDR3 coding sequence is TGTGCCAGCAGCCAAGAAGGACTAGCGGGACCCGAGGAGACCCAGTACTTC. Its translation: CASSQEGLAGPEETQYF.

The CDR3 loop reads CAISELNEQYF. The CDR3 coding sequence is TGTGCCATCAGTGAGCTCAACGAGCAGTACTTC. The chain combines TRBV10-3 with TRBJ2-5; unclear D gene. The J call is uncertain, as TRBJ2-7 better fits the DNA end. Germline lookup yields CDR1 ENHRY and CDR2 SYGVKD. The CDR3 is 11 amino acids.

The rearrangement uses TRBV5-1 and TRBJ2-7, with unresolved D. Germline V gives CDR1 SGHRS, CDR2 YFSETQ. V lost 2 bases, J lost 0 bases, and 9 bases lay in between. This CDR3 contains 14 residues. In DNA, the CDR3 is TGCGCCAGCAGCTTCTACAGCAGCTCCTACGAGCAGTACTTC. Translation: CASSFYSSSYEQYF.

This clone has only a few counts. The V gene is TRBV4-3, the J gene TRBJ1-1; weak D call: TRBD1 (5 bases). CDR3 length: 17 residues. Deletions cut 0 bases from V and 8 bases from J, with 22 bases between. The germline V gene encodes CDR1 LGHNA and CDR2 YSLEER. The CDR3 nucleotides are TGCGCCAGCAGCCAAGATCGGGGGTGGATTGGGGTTGTAGAAGCTTTCTTT. This gives the protein CASSQDRGWIGVVEAFF.

This clone was seen a few times. The chain recombines TRBV7-6 with TRBJ2-1; possibly TRBD2 for D (5 bases). Per the germline V gene, CDR1 is SGHVS and CDR2 is FNYEAQ. Trimming took off 2 bases at V and 9 bases at J, with 11 bases between the two ends. The CDR3 is 13 residues long. The CDR3 region is CASSLSRGGEQFF. The CDR3 coding sequence is TGTGCCAGCAGCTTATCCCGCGGAGGTGAGCAGTTCTTC.

The V gene is TRBV30, the J gene TRBJ2-1, with TRBD2 identical over 7 bases. The CDR3 sequence is 13 residues long. CDR1 is GTSNPN and CDR2 is SVGIG in the germline V gene (reference sequence). The J segment lost 9 bases and the V segment lost 0 bases, leaving 5 bases of the junction unmatched. CDR3 coding DNA: TGTGCCTGGAGTGTACGAGGGGAGGGTGAGCAGTTCTTC. Its translation is CAWSVRGEGEQFF.

The rearrangement links TRBV7-3 to TRBJ2-3; D uncertain. The V end lost 2 bases, the J end lost 0 bases, and 3 bases lay between the germline ends. This CDR3 region has 13 residues. The germline V gene encodes CDR1 SGHTA and CDR2 FQGTGA. The CDR3 sequence: CASSLSSTDTQYF. The CDR3 DNA reads TGTGCCAGCAGCTTATCTAGCACAGATACGCAGTATTTT.